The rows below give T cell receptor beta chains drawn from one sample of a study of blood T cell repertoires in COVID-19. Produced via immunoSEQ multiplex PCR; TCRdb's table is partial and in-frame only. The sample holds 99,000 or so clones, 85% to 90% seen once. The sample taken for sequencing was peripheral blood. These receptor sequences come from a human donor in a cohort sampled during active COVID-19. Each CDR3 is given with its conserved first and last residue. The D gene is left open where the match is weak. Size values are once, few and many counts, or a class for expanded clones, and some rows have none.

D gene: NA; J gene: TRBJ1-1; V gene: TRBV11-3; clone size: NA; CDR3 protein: CASSLDTGGNTEAFF; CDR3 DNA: TGTGCCAGCAGCTTAGACACGGGGGGGAACACTGAAGCTTTCTTT
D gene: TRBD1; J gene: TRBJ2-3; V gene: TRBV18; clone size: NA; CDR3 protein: CASSPPGQSTDTQYF; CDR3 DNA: TGTGCCAGCTCACCACCGGGACAGAGCACAGATACGCAGTATTTT
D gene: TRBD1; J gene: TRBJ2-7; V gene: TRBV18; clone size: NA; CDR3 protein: CASSRPGTGIFEQYF; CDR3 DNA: TGTGCCAGCTCACGGCCCGGGACAGGGATATTCGAGCAGTACTTC
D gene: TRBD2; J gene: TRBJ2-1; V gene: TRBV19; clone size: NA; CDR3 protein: CASSEGVAGFMVSYNEQFF; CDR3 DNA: TGTGCCAGTAGTGAGGGGGTAGCGGGGTTCATGGTGTCCTACAATGAGCAGTTCTTC
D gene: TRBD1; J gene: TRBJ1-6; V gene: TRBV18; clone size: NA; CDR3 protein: CASSPDRVTTPLHF; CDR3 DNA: TGTGCCAGCTCACCGGACAGGGTGACGACACCCCTCCACTTT
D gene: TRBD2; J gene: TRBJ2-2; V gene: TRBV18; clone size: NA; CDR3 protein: CASSPGLAGAVGELFF; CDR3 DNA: TGTGCCAGCTCACCAGGGCTAGCGGGAGCGGTCGGGGAGCTGTTTTTT
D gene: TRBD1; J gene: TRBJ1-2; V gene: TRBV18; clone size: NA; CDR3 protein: CASSRGQGTDYGYTF; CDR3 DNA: TGTGCCAGCTCACGAGGACAGGGGACGGACTATGGCTACACCTTC
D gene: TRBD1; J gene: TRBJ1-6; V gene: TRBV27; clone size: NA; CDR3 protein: CASSLYRGQNSPLHF; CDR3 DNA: TGTGCCAGCAGTTTATACAGGGGGCAAAATTCACCCCTCCACTTT
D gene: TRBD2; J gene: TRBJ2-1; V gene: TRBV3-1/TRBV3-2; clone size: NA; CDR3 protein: CASSQLLLAGENEQFF; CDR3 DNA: TGTGCCAGCAGCCAGCTTCTACTAGCGGGGGAGAATGAGCAGTTCTTC
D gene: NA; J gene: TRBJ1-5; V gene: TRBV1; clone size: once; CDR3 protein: CTSSPKRDTNQPQHF; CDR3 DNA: TGCACCAGCAGCCCCAAGAGGGACACCAATCAGCCCCAGCATTTT
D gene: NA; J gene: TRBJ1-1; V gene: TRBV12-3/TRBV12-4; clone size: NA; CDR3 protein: CASSSEENTEAFF; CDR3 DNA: TGTGCCAGCAGTAGCGAGGAGAACACTGAAGCTTTCTTT
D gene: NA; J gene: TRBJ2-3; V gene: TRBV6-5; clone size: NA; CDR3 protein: CASSGGGDTQYF; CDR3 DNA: TGTGCCAGCAGCGGCGGTGGAGATACGCAGTATTTT
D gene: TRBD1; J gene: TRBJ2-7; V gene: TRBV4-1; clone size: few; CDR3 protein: CASSLQDRGYEQYF; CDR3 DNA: TGCGCCAGCAGCCTGCAGGACAGGGGTTACGAGCAGTACTTC
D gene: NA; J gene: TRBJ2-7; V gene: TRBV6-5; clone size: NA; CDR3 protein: CASNIVGSYEQYF; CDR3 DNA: TGTGCCAGCAATATAGTAGGGAGCTACGAGCAGTACTTC
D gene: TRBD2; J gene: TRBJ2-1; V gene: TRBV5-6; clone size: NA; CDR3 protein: CASRKPGLAGYNEQFF; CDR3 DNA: TGTGCCAGCAGAAAGCCGGGACTAGCGGGGTACAATGAGCAGTTCTTC
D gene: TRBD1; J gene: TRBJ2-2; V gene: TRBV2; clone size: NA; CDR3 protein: CASSGGDRLSGELFF; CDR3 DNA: TGTGCCAGCAGCGGCGGGGACAGGCTTTCCGGGGAGCTGTTTTTT
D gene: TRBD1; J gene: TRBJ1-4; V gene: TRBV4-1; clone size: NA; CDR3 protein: CASSQDVRTGLEKLFF; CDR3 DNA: TGCGCCAGCAGCCAAGATGTCCGGACAGGGCTCGAAAAACTGTTTTTT
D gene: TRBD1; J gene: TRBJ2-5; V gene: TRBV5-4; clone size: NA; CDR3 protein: CASSLARGPETQYF; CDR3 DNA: TGTGCCAGCAGCTTGGCCAGGGGGCCGGAGACCCAGTACTTC
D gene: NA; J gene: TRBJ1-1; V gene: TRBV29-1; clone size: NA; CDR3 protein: CSGGPGTEAFF; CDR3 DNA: TGCAGCGGGGGGCCGGGGACTGAAGCTTTCTTT
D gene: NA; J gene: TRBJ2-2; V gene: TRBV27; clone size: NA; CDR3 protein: CASKQAAGELFF; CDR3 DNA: TGTGCCAGCAAACAGGCGGCCGGGGAGCTGTTTTTT
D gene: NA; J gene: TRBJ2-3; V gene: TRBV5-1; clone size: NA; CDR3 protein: CASSLGGLAMADTQYF; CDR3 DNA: TGCGCCAGCAGCTTGGGAGGGCTAGCCATGGCAGATACGCAGTATTTT
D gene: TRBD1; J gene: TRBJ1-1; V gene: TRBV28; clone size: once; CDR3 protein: CASSLIQGAHRAFF; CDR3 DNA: TGTGCCAGCAGTTTAATCCAGGGGGCGCATCGAGCTTTCTTT
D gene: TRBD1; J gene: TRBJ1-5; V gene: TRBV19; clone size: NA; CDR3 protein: CASRSIRTGDSNQPQHF; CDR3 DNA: TGTGCCAGTAGGTCCATTCGGACAGGGGATAGCAATCAGCCCCAGCATTTT
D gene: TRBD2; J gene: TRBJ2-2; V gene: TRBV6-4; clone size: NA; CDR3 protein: CASSDSLAGESGELFF; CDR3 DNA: TGTGCCAGCAGTGACTCCCTAGCGGGGGAATCTGGGGAGCTGTTTTTT
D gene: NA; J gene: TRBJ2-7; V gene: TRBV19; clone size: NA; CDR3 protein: CASSNTQGTYEQYF; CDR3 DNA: TGTGCCAGTAGTAATACACAGGGAACCTACGAGCAGTACTTC
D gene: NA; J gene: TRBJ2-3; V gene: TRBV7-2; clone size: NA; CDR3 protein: CASSLALGGPDTQYF; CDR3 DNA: TGTGCCAGCAGCTTAGCTCTGGGGGGTCCAGATACGCAGTATTTT
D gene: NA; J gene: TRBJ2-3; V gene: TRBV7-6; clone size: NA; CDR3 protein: CASSLASGTDTQYF; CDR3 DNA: TGTGCCAGCAGCTTAGCTAGCGGCACAGATACGCAGTATTTT
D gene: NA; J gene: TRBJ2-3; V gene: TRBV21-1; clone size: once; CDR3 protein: CASSKKWERGISVTGATDTQYF; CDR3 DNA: TGTGCCAGCAGCAAAAAATGGGAGAGGGGGATATCGGTGACAGGGGCGACAGATACGCAGTATTTT
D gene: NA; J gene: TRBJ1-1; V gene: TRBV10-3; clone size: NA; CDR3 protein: CATTGQPNTEAFF; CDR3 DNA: TGTGCCACCACTGGACAGCCGAACACTGAAGCTTTCTTT
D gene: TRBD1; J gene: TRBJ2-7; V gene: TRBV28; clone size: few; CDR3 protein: CASSLSRGLGSLQDEQYF; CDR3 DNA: TGTGCCAGCAGTTTGAGCAGGGGGCTTGGCTCGCTCCAAGACGAGCAGTACTTC
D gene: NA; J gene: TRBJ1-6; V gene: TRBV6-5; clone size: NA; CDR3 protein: CASRAGDSPLHF; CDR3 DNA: TGTGCCAGCAGGGCAGGGGATTCACCCCTCCACTTT
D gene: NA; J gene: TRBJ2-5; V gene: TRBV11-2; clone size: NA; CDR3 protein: CASSPGSEETQYF; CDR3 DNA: TGTGCCAGCAGCCCGGGGAGTGAAGAGACCCAGTACTTC
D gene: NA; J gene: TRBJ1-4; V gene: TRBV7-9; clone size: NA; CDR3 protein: CASSLVGSTNEKLFF; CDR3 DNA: TGTGCCAGCAGCTTAGTGGGGAGTACTAATGAAAAACTGTTTTTT
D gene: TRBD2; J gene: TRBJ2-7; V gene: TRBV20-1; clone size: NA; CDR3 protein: CSASPPGTSGQRLYEQYF; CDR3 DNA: TGCAGTGCTAGTCCCCCCGGGACTAGCGGGCAGAGGTTGTACGAGCAGTACTTC
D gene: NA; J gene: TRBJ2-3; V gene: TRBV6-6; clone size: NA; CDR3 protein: CASSLDGRATDTQYF; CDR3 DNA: TGTGCCAGCAGCCTAGATGGCAGGGCTACAGATACGCAGTATTTT
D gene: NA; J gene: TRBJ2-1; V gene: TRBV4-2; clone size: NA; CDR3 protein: CASSPLGGVGGEQFF; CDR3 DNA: TGTGCCAGCAGCCCTTTGGGCGGGGTGGGTGGTGAGCAGTTCTTC
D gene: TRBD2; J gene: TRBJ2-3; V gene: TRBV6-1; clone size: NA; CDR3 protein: CASSESPLAGGRADTQYF; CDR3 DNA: TGTGCCAGCAGTGAAAGCCCGCTAGCGGGGGGGCGGGCAGATACGCAGTATTTT
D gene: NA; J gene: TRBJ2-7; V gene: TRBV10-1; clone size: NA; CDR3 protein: CASRRGQYF; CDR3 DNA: TGCGCCAGCAGGCGGGGGCAGTACTTC
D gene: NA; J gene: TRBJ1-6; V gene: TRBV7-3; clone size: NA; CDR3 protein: CASSLEGRGSSPLHF; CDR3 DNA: TGTGCCAGCAGCTTAGAGGGCAGGGGATCTTCACCCCTCCACTTT
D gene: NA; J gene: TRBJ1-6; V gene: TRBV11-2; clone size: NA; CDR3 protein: CASSYGGGDNSPLHF; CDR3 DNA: TGTGCCAGCAGCTACGGCGGGGGGGATAATTCACCCCTCCACTTT
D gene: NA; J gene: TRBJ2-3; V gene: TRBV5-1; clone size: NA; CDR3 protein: CASRGGTRTDTQYF; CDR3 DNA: TGCGCCAGCAGGGGGGGTACCCGCACAGATACGCAGTATTTT
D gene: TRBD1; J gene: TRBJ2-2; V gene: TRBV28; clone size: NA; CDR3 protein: CASSDFDPGQGLGGELFF; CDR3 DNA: TGTGCCAGCAGTGACTTCGATCCGGGACAGGGTTTAGGCGGGGAGCTGTTTTTT